The TCR beta chain under discussion was sequenced for a study of T cells after yellow fever vaccination. About the study: For low cell numbers, libraries were made with SMART-Seq v4 Ultra Low Input.

This clonotype was seen more than once but under ten times. By 5'RACE template switching, TCR cDNA was produced, with a universal primer site and UMIs added in the process. TCRdb recomputed calls from the 5' RACE reads with MiXCR, one row per CDR3 protein. Here the sample spans some 350,000 distinct CDR3 sequences, around 10% being singletons. The specimen was PBMCs, collected on the day of the first yellow fever vaccination. This TCR was recovered from a man younger than 30 who received the YFV17D yellow fever vaccine.

CDR3 protein: CASSGNRGLEAFF. CDR3 bases: TGTGCCAGCAGCGGCAACAGGGGGCTAGAGGCTTTCTTT. The J gene is TRBJ1-1, the V gene TRBV7-9; 9 positions match TRBD1. The CDR3 has 13 amino acids. J gave up 11 bases and V 5 bases, and 9 bases lay outside the gene matches. Germline loops: CDR1 SEHNR, CDR2 FQNEAQ (reference sequence).